A single TCR beta chain is shown here with its context. Its matching antigen is unknown. Primers for the PCR totalled 60 Vbeta and 13 Jbeta. Sequencing was performed with immunoSEQ multiplex PCR; in TCRdb, only in-frame clones are kept and a portion is missing. The data contain about 160,000 clones, approximately 80% of them singletons. The sample comes from a study of cytomegalovirus exposure and HLA in healthy donors. Looked up from germline, CDR1 is MNHNS and CDR2 is SASEGT. The V end lost 4 bases, the J end lost 6 bases, and 19 bases lay between the germline ends. The CDR3 spans 15 residues. Study-level results: When a later analysis was performed, an Asian-associated ancestry cluster reportedly had fewer N-insertions than the approximately 600-donor mean. It was in a later analysis that TCR association rates were seen to vary by HLA locus, highest for DRB1 and lowest for HLA-C.

Healthy individuals who donated bone marrow served as the donors. The receptor's source is a woman aged 50 to 60 in good health and CMV-seronegative. V gene TRBV6-1 combines with J gene TRBJ2-7; a weak D match, TRBD1 (6 bases). The sequenced sample consisted of PBMCs. This chain's CDR3 is CASSGTVTSVGEQYF. DNA of the CDR3: TGTGCCAGCAGTGGGACAGTTACAAGTGTCGGCGAGCAGTACTTC.